This T cell receptor beta chain was sequenced during a study of multiple sclerosis patients with progressive multifocal leukoencephalopathy. The time point: time of PML onset. This was a survey-level run. Assay used: immunoSEQ multiplex PCR; TCRdb lists only in-frame clones, some missing. Of approximately 31,000 clones in the sample, roughly 90% were seen once. In germline, CDR1 is MGHDK, CDR2 SYGVNS. With 5 bases clipped from V and 5 bases from J, the junction kept 8 bases outside the gene matches. CDR3 length equals 15 residues. This chain uses TRBV25-1 with TRBJ2-7; TRBD1 aligns across 11 bases. The material sequenced was PBMCs, taken from a patient treated with natalizumab. The sequence was obtained from a human donor with progressive multifocal leukoencephalopathy. This CDR3 reads CASSSWDRGIDEQYF. In nucleotides, the CDR3 is TGTGCCAGCAGTTCATGGGACAGGGGGATAGACGAGCAGTACTTC.